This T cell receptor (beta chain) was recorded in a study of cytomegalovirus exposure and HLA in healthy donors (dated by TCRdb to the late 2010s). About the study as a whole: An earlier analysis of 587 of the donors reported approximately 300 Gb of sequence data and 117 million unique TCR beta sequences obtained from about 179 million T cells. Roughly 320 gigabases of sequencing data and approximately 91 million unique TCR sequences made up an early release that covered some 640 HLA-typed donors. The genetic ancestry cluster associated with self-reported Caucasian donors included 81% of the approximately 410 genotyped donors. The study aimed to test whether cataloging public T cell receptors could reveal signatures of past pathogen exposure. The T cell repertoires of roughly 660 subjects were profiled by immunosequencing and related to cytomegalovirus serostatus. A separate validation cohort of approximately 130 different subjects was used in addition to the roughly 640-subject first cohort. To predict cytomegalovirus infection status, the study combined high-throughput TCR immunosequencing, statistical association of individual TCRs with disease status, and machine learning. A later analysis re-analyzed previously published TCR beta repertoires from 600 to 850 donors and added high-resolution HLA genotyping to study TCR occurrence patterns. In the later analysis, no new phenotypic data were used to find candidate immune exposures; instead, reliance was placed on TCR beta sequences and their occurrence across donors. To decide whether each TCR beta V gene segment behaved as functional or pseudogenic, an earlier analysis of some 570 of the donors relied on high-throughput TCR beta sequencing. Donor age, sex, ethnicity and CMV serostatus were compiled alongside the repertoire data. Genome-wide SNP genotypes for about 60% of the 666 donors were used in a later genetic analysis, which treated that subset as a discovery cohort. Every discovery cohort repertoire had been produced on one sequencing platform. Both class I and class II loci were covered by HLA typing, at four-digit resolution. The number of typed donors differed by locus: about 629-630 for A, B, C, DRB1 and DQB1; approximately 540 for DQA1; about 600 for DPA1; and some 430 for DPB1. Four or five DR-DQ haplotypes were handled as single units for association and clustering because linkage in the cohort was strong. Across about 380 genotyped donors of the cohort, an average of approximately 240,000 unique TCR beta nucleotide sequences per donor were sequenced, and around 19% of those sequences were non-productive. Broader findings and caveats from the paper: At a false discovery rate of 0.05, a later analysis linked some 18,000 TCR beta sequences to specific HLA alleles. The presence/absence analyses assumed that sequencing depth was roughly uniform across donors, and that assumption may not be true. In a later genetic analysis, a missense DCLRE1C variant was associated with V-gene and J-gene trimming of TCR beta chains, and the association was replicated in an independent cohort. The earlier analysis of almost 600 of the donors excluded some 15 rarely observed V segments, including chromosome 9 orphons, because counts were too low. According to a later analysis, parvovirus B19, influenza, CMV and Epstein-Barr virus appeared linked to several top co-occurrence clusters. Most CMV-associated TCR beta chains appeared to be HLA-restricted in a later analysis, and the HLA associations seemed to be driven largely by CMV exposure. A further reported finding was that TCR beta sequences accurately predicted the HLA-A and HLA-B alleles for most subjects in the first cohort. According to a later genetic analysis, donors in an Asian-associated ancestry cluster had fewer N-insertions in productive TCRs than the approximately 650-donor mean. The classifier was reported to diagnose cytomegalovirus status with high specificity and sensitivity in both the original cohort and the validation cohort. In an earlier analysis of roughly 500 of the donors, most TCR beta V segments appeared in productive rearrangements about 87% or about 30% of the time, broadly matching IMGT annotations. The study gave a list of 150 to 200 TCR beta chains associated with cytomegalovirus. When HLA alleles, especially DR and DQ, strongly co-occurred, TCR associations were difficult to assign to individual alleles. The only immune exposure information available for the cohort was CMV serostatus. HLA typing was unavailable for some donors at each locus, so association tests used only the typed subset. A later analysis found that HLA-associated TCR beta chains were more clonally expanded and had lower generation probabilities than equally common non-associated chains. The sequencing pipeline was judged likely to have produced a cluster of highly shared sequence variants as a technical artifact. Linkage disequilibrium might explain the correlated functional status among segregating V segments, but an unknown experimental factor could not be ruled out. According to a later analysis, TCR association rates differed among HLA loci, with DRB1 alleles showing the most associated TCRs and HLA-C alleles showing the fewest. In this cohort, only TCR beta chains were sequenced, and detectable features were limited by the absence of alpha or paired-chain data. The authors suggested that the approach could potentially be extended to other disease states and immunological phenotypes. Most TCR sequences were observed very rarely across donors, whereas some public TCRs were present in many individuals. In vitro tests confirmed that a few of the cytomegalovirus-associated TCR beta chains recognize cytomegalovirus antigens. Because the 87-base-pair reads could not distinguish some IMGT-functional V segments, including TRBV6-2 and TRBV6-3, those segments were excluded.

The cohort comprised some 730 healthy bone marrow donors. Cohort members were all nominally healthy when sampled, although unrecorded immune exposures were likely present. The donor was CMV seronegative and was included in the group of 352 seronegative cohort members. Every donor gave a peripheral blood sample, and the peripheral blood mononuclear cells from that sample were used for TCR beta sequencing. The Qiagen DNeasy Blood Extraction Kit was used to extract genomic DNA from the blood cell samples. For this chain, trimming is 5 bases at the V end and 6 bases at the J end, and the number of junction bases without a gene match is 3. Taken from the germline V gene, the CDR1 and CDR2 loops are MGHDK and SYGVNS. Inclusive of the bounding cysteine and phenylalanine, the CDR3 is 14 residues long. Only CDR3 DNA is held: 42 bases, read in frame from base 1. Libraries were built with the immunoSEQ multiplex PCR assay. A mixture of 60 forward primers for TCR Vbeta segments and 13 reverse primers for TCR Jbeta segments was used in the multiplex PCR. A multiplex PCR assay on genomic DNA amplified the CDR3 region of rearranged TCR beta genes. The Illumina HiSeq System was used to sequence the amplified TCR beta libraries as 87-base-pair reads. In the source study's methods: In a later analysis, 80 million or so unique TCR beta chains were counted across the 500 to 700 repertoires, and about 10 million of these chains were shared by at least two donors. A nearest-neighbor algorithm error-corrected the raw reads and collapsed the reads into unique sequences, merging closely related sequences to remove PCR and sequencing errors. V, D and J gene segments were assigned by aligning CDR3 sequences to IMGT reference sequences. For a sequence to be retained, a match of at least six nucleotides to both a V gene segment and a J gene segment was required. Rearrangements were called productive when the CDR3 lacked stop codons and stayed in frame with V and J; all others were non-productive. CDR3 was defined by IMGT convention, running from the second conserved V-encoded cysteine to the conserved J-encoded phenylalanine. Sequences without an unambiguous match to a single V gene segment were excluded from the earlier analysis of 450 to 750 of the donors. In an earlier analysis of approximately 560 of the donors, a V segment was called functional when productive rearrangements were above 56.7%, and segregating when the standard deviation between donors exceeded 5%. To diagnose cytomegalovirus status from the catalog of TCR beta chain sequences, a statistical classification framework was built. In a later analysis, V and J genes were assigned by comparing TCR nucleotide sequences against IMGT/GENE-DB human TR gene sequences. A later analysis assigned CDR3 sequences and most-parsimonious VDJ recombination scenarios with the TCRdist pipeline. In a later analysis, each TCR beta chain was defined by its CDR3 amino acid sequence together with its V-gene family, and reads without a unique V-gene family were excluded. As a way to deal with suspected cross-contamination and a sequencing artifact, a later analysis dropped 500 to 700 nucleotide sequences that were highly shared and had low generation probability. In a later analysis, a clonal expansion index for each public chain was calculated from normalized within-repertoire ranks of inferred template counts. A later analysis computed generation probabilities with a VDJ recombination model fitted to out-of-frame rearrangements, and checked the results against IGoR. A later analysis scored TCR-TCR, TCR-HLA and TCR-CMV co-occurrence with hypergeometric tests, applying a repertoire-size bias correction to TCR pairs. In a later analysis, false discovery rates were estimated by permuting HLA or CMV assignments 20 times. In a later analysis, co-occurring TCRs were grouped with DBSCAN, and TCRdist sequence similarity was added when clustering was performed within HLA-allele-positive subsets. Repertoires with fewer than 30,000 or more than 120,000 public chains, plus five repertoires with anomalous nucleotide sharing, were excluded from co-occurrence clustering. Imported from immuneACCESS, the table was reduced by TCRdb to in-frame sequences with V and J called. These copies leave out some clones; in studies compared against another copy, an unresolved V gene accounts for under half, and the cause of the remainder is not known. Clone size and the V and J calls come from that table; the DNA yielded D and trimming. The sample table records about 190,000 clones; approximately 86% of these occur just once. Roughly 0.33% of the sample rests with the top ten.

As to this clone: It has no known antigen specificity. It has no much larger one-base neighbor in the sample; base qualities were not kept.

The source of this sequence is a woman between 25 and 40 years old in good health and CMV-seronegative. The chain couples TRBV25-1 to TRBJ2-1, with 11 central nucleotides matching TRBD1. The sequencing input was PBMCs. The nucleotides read TGTGCCAGCAGTTGGGACAGGGGGGTCAATGAGCAGTTCTTC. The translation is CASSWDRGVNEQFF.